Listed below are T cell receptor beta chains from one sample, sequenced in a study of blood T cells in healthy people across ages. Via MiXCR, TCRdb re-called the 5' RACE reads, giving one row per CDR3 protein. Counted here are approximately 780,000 distinct CDR3 sequences, around a quarter occurring once; the ten biggest clones make up around 2.9%. These data were likewise used in another study, on T cells of mothers and their children.

Sequencing used blood. These receptors were obtained from a boy younger than 18 in good health. The CDR3 runs from the conserved cysteine through the conserved F or W. D genes are given only for firm matches. The listing skips clone size in some rows; elsewhere it reads once, few, many or a size class.

TRBJ2-1,TRBV5-1,TRBD1,NA,CASQSARTGRHEQFF,TGCGCCAGCCAAAGTGCGAGGACAGGGAGACATGAGCAGTTCTTC
TRBJ1-1,TRBV20-1,TRBD1,NA,CSAPNSDRGQGTEAFF,TGCAGTGCCCCCAACTCGGACAGGGGACAGGGCACTGAAGCTTTCTTT
TRBJ2-2,TRBV3-1,NA,few,CASSQIEINTGELFF,TGTGCCAGCAGCCAAATAGAGATTAACACCGGGGAGCTGTTTTTT
TRBJ2-6,TRBV10-3,NA,once,CAISEQTSSGANVLTF,TGTGCCATCAGTGAGCAAACTAGCTCTGGGGCCAACGTCCTGACTTTC
TRBJ2-5,TRBV18,TRBD2,few,CASSPLKAGGREQYF,TGTGCCAGCTCACCACTCAAGGCTGGAGGGCGGGAGCAGTACTTC
TRBJ1-2,TRBV6-1,NA,NA,CTSNYRQDIEFNYGYTF,TGTACCAGCAACTATAGACAAGACATTGAGTTTAACTATGGCTACACCTTC
TRBJ2-3,TRBV29-1,TRBD2,few,CTLREGPNTDTQYF,TGCACCCTCAGGGAGGGACCTAACACAGATACGCAGTATTTT
TRBJ2-4,TRBV5-1,NA,many,CASSLDSQNIQYF,TGCGCCAGCAGCTTGGACAGCCAGAACATTCAGTACTTC
TRBJ2-7,TRBV20-1,TRBD2,few,CSAGRGRAHEQYF,TGCAGTGCTGGGAGAGGGAGGGCCCACGAGCAGTACTTC
TRBJ2-7,TRBV9,NA,few,CASSGTELGSYEQYF,TGTGCCAGCAGCGGTACGGAACTGGGGTCCTACGAGCAGTACTTC
TRBJ2-3,TRBV11-2,NA,NA,CASSEGGDTQYF,TGTGCCAGCAGCGAAGGAGGGGATACGCAGTATTTT
TRBJ2-7,TRBV2,TRBD1,NA,CASILTGATYEQYF,TGTGCCAGCATCCTGACAGGGGCTACCTACGAGCAGTACTTC
TRBJ1-2,TRBV6-6,NA,few,CASTPGDYGYTF,TGTGCCAGCACCCCAGGAGACTATGGCTACACCTTC
TRBJ2-7,TRBV5-5,NA,few,CASNLGTELGSYEQYF,TGTGCCAGCAATTTGGGGACTGAACTTGGCTCCTACGAGCAGTACTTC
TRBJ2-7,TRBV5-5,NA,NA,CASSRVGGPYEQYF,TGTGCCAGCAGCCGGGTGGGGGGCCCCTACGAGCAGTACTTC
TRBJ1-4,TRBV6-4,TRBD1,NA,CVPRGEKLFF,TGCGTCCCCAGGGGGGAAAAACTGTTTTTT
TRBJ2-3,TRBV7-9,TRBD1,few,CASSRTGVVDTDTQYF,TGTGCCAGCAGCCGAACAGGGGTCGTTGATACAGATACGCAGTATTTT
TRBJ2-2,TRBV12-5,NA,many,CASGLFPNTGELFF,TGTGCTAGTGGTTTGTTCCCGAACACCGGGGAGCTGTTTTTT
TRBJ2-5,TRBV7-9,TRBD2,NA,CASSLSGKRGYQETQYF,TGTGCCAGCAGCTTAAGTGGGAAGCGGGGGTACCAAGAGACCCAGTACTTC